The present T cell receptor beta chain was sequenced within a study of T cells in tuberculosis. Study in general: CD1B tetramers identified T cells specific for mycobacterial lipid GMM. Notes on the study in general: GMM-specific TCRs were nearer to active tuberculosis alpha repertoires, suggesting expansion. Active tuberculosis patients had shorter CDR3-alpha; the beta difference was nonsignificant.

Produced via immunoSEQ multiplex PCR; TCRdb's table is partial and in-frame only. The sample holds tens of thousands of clones; 85% to 95% are singletons and the top ten take 7% to 8%. Adolescents were screened for latent TB by skin test and IGRA. CDR3 length equals 13 residues. Germline CDR1 reads SGHRS; CDR2 reads YFSETQ. V shed 0 bases and J shed 8 bases, with 11 bases lying between them. A remark on this clone: Its target is unknown.

The J gene is TRBJ1-1, the V gene TRBV5-1; D is uncertain. This TCR was sampled from a donor aged 10-35 years with latent tuberculosis or without tuberculosis infection. Some clones in this sample may be carry-over from other donors' samples. Material for sequencing was PBMCs. CDR3 residues: CASSLDRKFEAFF. The CDR3 DNA reads TGCGCCAGCAGCTTGGACAGAAAGTTCGAAGCTTTCTTT. Together with reference TRBV5-1 and TRBJ1-1, the CDR3 gives the full variable domain: KAGVTQTPRYLIKTRGQQVTLSCSPISGHRSVSWYQQTPGQGLQFLFEYFSETQRNKGNFPGRFSGRQFSNSRSEMNVSTLELGDSALYLCASSLDRKFEAFFGQGTRLTVV.